The TCR beta chain under discussion was sequenced for a study of cytomegalovirus exposure and HLA in healthy donors (dated 2017 in TCRdb). With regard to the full study: An earlier analysis of 550 to 700 of the donors reported 250 to 350 Gb of sequence data and roughly 110 million unique TCR beta sequences from 150 million to 200 million T cells. About 300 gigabases of sequencing data and 75 million to 85 million unique TCR sequences made up an early release that covered under 750 HLA-typed donors. Of the 300 to 500 genotyped donors, roughly 80% were placed in the genetic ancestry cluster associated with self-reported Caucasian donors. The aim of the study was to test whether cataloging public T cell receptors could identify signatures of past pathogen exposure. The study used immunosequencing to profile the T cell repertoires of 670 or so subjects and linked those repertoires to cytomegalovirus serostatus. A separate validation cohort of about 110 different subjects was used in addition to the roughly 620-subject first cohort. To predict cytomegalovirus infection status, the study combined high-throughput TCR immunosequencing, statistical association of individual TCRs with disease status, and machine learning. A later analysis re-analyzed previously published TCR beta repertoires from 666 donors and added high-resolution HLA genotyping to study TCR occurrence patterns. Rather than drawing on any new phenotypic data, the later analysis identified candidate immune exposures from TCR beta sequences and the way those sequences occurred across donors. An earlier analysis of roughly 600 of the donors used high-throughput TCR beta sequencing to judge whether each TCR beta V gene segment behaved as functional or pseudogenic. Alongside the repertoire data, information on donor age, sex, ethnicity and CMV serostatus was compiled. Genome-wide SNP genotypes for about 55% of the roughly 670 donors were used in a later genetic analysis, which treated that subset as a discovery cohort. All discovery cohort repertoires had been generated on a single sequencing platform. Class I and class II HLA loci were covered by the typing at four-digit resolution. Typing coverage varied by locus: roughly 629-640 donors for A, B, C, DRB1 and DQB1; more than 500 for DQA1; around 570 for DPA1; more than 450 for DPB1. About five DR-DQ haplotypes were handled as single units for association and clustering, since linkage in the cohort was strong. Among roughly 400 genotyped donors of the cohort, an average of 235,054 unique TCR beta nucleotide sequences were sequenced per donor, roughly 18% of them non-productive.

Details on this clone: Its target antigen remains unknown. No base quality information exists; no much larger clone differs at one position.

Study-level results and caveats: An earlier analysis of roughly 570 of the donors showed that most TCR beta V segments appeared in productive rearrangements either about 90% or about 30% of the time, which broadly matched IMGT annotations. When HLA alleles, especially DR and DQ, strongly co-occurred, attributing TCR associations to individual alleles was difficult. The only immune exposure information available for the cohort was CMV serostatus. The sequencing pipeline was judged likely to have produced a cluster of highly shared sequence variants as a technical artifact. The study listed 150 to 200 TCR beta chains as associated with cytomegalovirus. The cohort was sequenced for TCR beta chains only, and without alpha or paired-chain data the features that could be detected were limited. Compared with equally common non-associated chains, HLA-associated TCR beta chains in a later analysis were more clonally expanded and had lower generation probabilities. An association between a missense DCLRE1C variant and V-gene and J-gene trimming of TCR beta chains was found in a later genetic analysis and replicated in an independent cohort. It was suggested by the authors that the approach could potentially be generalized to other disease states and immunological phenotypes. In a later analysis, several top co-occurrence clusters were reported to appear linked to parvovirus B19, influenza, CMV and Epstein-Barr virus. Cytomegalovirus status was reported to be diagnosed by the classifier with high specificity and sensitivity in both the original and validation cohorts. In a later analysis, TCR association rates were found to vary across HLA loci, with the most associated TCRs seen for DRB1 alleles and the fewest for HLA-C alleles. Because counts were too low, seventeen rarely observed V segments, including chromosome 9 orphons, were left out of the earlier analysis of 587 of the donors. The presence/absence analyses assumed that sequencing depth was roughly uniform across donors, and that assumption may not be true. A later analysis associated around 16,000 TCR beta sequences with specific HLA alleles at a false discovery rate of 0.05. A further reported finding was that TCR beta sequences accurately predicted the HLA-A and HLA-B alleles for most subjects in the first cohort. In a later analysis, most CMV-associated TCR beta chains were found to appear HLA-restricted, with HLA associations seemingly driven largely by CMV exposure. Three of the identified cytomegalovirus-associated TCR beta chains were confirmed in vitro to be specific for cytomegalovirus antigens. Linkage disequilibrium might explain the correlated functional status among segregating V segments, but an unknown experimental factor could not be excluded. Compared with the approximately 710-donor mean, donors in an Asian-associated ancestry cluster had fewer N-insertions in productive TCRs, according to a later genetic analysis. Most TCR sequences were seen in very few donors, while some public TCRs were found in many individuals. Some IMGT-functional V segments, including TRBV6-2 and TRBV6-3, could not be distinguished by the 87-base-pair reads and were therefore excluded. Because HLA typing was missing for some donors at each locus, association tests included only the typed subset.

The CDR3 numbers 16 residues from cysteine through phenylalanine. Just CDR3 DNA is preserved here, 48 bases in frame from base 1. In the germline V gene (reference sequence), CDR1 corresponds to MNHEY and CDR2 to SMNVEV. Trimming costs V 5 bases and J 2 bases, and their ends lie 15 bases apart. Library method: the immunoSEQ multiplex PCR assay. For the multiplex PCR, a mixture combining 60 forward primers for TCR Vbeta segments and 13 reverse primers for TCR Jbeta segments was used. The CDR3 region of rearranged TCR beta genes was amplified from genomic DNA by a multiplex PCR assay. The amplified TCR beta libraries were sequenced on the Illumina HiSeq System as 87-base-pair reads. In the source study's methods: Across the roughly 640 repertoires, a later analysis counted 60 million to 90 million unique TCR beta chains, about 10 million of which were shared by at least two donors. Raw reads were error-corrected and collapsed into unique sequences with a nearest-neighbor algorithm that merged closely related sequences to remove PCR and sequencing errors. Alignment of CDR3 sequences to IMGT reference sequences was used to assign V, D and J gene segments. Each retained sequence needed at least a six-nucleotide match to both a V gene segment and a J gene segment. A rearrangement was called productive if the CDR3 had no stop codons and remained in frame with V and J, and every other rearrangement was called non-productive. Following IMGT convention, CDR3 was defined as the stretch from the second conserved V-encoded cysteine up to the conserved J-encoded phenylalanine. The earlier analysis of 587 of the donors excluded sequences that lacked an unambiguous match to a single V gene segment. In an earlier analysis of almost 600 of the donors, a V segment was called functional when productive rearrangements were above 56.7%, and segregating when the standard deviation between donors exceeded 5%. To diagnose cytomegalovirus status from the catalog of TCR beta chain sequences, a statistical classification framework was built. In a later analysis, V and J genes were assigned by comparing TCR nucleotide sequences against IMGT/GENE-DB human TR gene sequences. Using the TCRdist pipeline, a later analysis assigned CDR3 sequences along with most-parsimonious VDJ recombination scenarios. A later analysis defined each TCR beta chain by its CDR3 amino acid sequence plus V-gene family, and excluded reads lacking a unique V-gene family. To address suspected cross-contamination and a sequencing artifact, a later analysis removed several hundred highly shared, low-generation-probability nucleotide sequences. For each public chain, a later analysis derived a clonal expansion index from normalized ranks of inferred template counts within each repertoire. In a later analysis, generation probabilities were computed with a VDJ recombination model fitted to out-of-frame rearrangements, and the resulting probabilities were checked against IGoR. In a later analysis, hypergeometric tests were used to score TCR-TCR, TCR-HLA and TCR-CMV co-occurrence, with a repertoire-size bias correction applied to TCR pairs. A later analysis estimated false discovery rates by permuting HLA or CMV assignments 20 times. In a later analysis, co-occurring TCRs were grouped using DBSCAN, with TCRdist sequence similarity added in when clustering inside HLA-allele-positive subsets. Repertoires with fewer than 30,000 or more than 120,000 public chains were left out of co-occurrence clustering, as were about 5 repertoires with anomalous nucleotide sharing. Sourced from immuneACCESS, this table was stored by TCRdb with only in-frame sequences that have V and J called. A share of the clones is absent; for the studies checked, an unresolved V gene accounts for under half, and the remainder has no known explanation. The V and J calls and clone size were taken over from that table, and D and trimming were inferred from the DNA. This sample gives approximately 220,000 clones in total; approximately 83% of them show up just once. The ten biggest clones cover about 1.4% of the sample.

The cohort comprised around 690 healthy bone marrow donors. At the time of sampling, every cohort member was nominally healthy, though immune exposures that went unrecorded were likely present. The donor tested CMV seronegative and was one of the 352 seronegative cohort members. A peripheral blood sample was collected from each donor, and TCR beta sequencing was performed on peripheral blood mononuclear cells. Genomic DNA extraction from the blood cell samples was performed with the Qiagen DNeasy Blood Extraction Kit. The clonotype was recovered from a girl aged 5-17 years in good health and CMV-seronegative. Specimen: PBMCs. The chain is made from TRBV27 and TRBJ1-4; the D gene is possibly TRBD1, with 6 bases matching. The CDR3 protein is CASSPHSTGTNEKLFF. The DNA sequence is given as TGTGCCAGCAGTCCACACTCGACAGGCACTAATGAAAAACTGTTTTTT.